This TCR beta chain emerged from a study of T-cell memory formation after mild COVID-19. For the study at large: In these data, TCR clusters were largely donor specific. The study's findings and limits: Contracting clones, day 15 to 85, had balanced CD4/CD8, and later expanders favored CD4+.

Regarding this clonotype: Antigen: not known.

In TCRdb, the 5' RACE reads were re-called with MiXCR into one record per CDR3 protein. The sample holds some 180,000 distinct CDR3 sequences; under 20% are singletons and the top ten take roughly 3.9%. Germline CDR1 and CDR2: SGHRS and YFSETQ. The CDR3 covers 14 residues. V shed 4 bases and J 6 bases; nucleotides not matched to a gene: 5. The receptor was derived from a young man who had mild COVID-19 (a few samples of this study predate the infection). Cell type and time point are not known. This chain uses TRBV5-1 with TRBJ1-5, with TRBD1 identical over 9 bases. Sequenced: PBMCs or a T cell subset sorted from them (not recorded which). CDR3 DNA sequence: TGCGCCAGCAGCGAAGGGACAGGGCTTCAGCCCCAGCATTTT. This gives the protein CASSEGTGLQPQHF.